Listed here are 3 T cell receptor beta chains from one sample, sequenced in a study of beta chain features in type 1 diabetes. All of the isolated RNA was reverse transcribed, so expressed TCRB transcripts were sequenced. The protocol was immunoSEQ multiplex PCR, while the TCRdb copy is restricted to in-frame clones and leaves out a portion. The table has about 930,000 clones, roughly 15% seen once; the top ten hold 0.023%. Source material: naive CD4+ T cells from blood. The source is a woman aged 18-29 years in good health.

The chain carries TRBV18 and TRBJ1-3, with D unclear. V lost 3 bases and J lost 4, with 13 bases in between. The CDR3 sequence is 15 residues long. Germline V lookup: CDR1 KGHSH, CDR2 LQKENI. This chain's CDR3 is CASSPRTAMGNTIYF. The CDR3 DNA is TGTGCCAGCTCACCGAGGACGGCTATGGGAAACACCATATATTTT.

This chain uses TRBV28 with TRBJ2-1; 10 bases match TRBD2. The CDR3 is 15 residues long. Germline CDR1 MDHEN, CDR2 SYDVKM. Unmatched junction bases numbered 12, after V lost 8 bases and J lost 8 bases. CDR3 protein: CASSAGGFRVDEQFF. CDR3 in DNA: TGTGCCAGCTCAGCGGGAGGGTTTCGAGTTGATGAGCAGTTCTTC.

The genes are TRBV7-6 and TRBJ1-4; D is unclear. Trimming pared 3 bases from V and 0 bases from J, leaving 11 bases between. The CDR3 totals 16 residues. Germline V gene lookup returns CDR1 SGHVS and CDR2 FNYEAQ. Written as DNA, the CDR3 is TGTGCCAGCAGCTTCGCGGGGAATCCAACTAATGAAAAACTGTTTTTT. As protein: CASSFAGNPTNEKLFF. The complete variable domain, with remaining parts taken from reference TRBV7-6 and TRBJ1-4, reads GAGVSQSPRYKVTKRGQDVALRCDPISGHVSLYWYRQALGQGPEFLTYFNYEAQQDKSGLPNDRFSAERPEGSISTLTIQRTEQRDSAMYRCASSFAGNPTNEKLFFGSGTQLSVL.